What follows are 16 T cell receptor beta chains derived from one specimen sequenced in a study of blood T cell repertoires in COVID-19. Produced via immunoSEQ multiplex PCR; TCRdb's table is partial and in-frame only. The sample lists some 150,000 clones; roughly four fifths were seen once. The sequencing sample was made of peripheral blood. The receptors originated from a man older than 75 with acute or convalescent COVID-19.

This sequence joins TRBV3-1 (or the pseudogene TRBV3-2) and TRBJ1-1, with a possible D match to TRBD1 (6 bases). With 4 bases removed from V and 5 bases from J, the gap between germline ends came to 11 bases. The CDR3 length is 13 residues. From germline, CDR1 is LGHDT and CDR2 YNNKEL (reference sequence). The CDR3 spells CASSPSGETEAFF. For the CDR3, the DNA is TGTGCCAGCAGCCCTTCAGGGGAGACTGAAGCTTTCTTT.

The V and J genes are TRBV5-1 and TRBJ1-2, with a tentative D call TRBD1 (6 bases). The CDR3 has 15 amino acids. V lost 0 bases, J lost 6 bases, and 15 bases lay in between. Germline CDR1 and CDR2: SGHRS and YFSETQ. Here the CDR3 DNA reads TGCGCCAGCAGCTTGGATGGGGGCGCGGAAGATGGCTACACCTTC. As protein: CASSLDGGAEDGYTF.

The chain carries TRBV2 and TRBJ2-3; 9 bases fit TRBD2. The CDR3 is 16 residues long. The germline gives CDR1 SNHLY, CDR2 FYNNEI. V was pared by 3 bases and J by 2 bases, with 6 bases of the junction left unmatched. Here the CDR3 reads CASSDRPSGATDTQYF. The CDR3 DNA reads as TGTGCCAGCAGTGATCGGCCTAGCGGGGCCACAGATACGCAGTATTTT.

For this clone: Germline is not matched at one junction end, which may reflect a read error. This chain joins TRBV5-1 and TRBJ2-3; 8 bases fit TRBD2. Per the germline V gene, CDR1 is SGHRS and CDR2 is YFSETQ. This CDR3 spans 16 amino acids. The CDR3 sequence: CVSRRLAGYSTDTQYF. CDR3 sequence (DNA): TGCGTCAGCAGGAGGCTAGCGGGCTATTCCACAGATACGCAGTATTTT.

The V gene is TRBV6-2 or TRBV6-3, the J gene TRBJ2-7, with D unclear. This CDR3 has 13 amino acids. V shed 1 base and J shed 3 bases, with 7 bases lying between them. Germline V gives CDR1 MNHEY, CDR2 SVGEGT. CDR3 coding DNA: TGTGCCAGCAGTTACTTGACATTCTACGAGCAGTACTTC. It specifies CASSYLTFYEQYF.

The chain recombines TRBV3-1 (or the pseudogene TRBV3-2) with TRBJ2-2; TRBD1 agrees at 9 bases. This CDR3 region has 17 residues. Germline V gene sequence: CDR1 LGHDT, CDR2 YNNKEL (reference sequence). The ends lost 4 bases at V and 1 base at J; junction bases unmatched: 7. The CDR3 reads CASSPYRGRRNTGELFF. CDR3 nucleotides: TGTGCCAGCAGCCCCTACAGGGGGCGTCGGAACACCGGGGAGCTGTTTTTT.

CDR3 nucleotides: TGTGCCAGCAGTTACTCGGAAGGGGTCGAAGCTTTCTTT. It encodes CASSYSEGVEAFF. The rearrangement uses TRBV6-5 and TRBJ1-1; tentative D call: TRBD1 (5 bases). The germline V gene encodes CDR1 MNHEY and CDR2 SVGAGI. The CDR3 has 13 amino acids. V was clipped by 0 bases and J by 8 bases, with 10 bases between them.

The genes are TRBV6-5 and TRBJ1-2; 10 positions match TRBD1. This CDR3 has 13 amino acids. V was pared by 8 bases and J by 4 bases, with 4 bases of the junction left unmatched. The V gene's germline CDR1 is MNHEY and CDR2 SVGAGI. CDR3 loop: CASGRQGAYGYTF. The CDR3 nucleotides are TGTGCCAGCGGGAGACAGGGGGCCTATGGCTACACCTTC.

The chain carries TRBV7-9 and TRBJ1-3; TRBD1 matches at 7 bases. Trimming at V came to 5 bases and at J to 5 bases, leaving 6 bases not matched to a gene. The germline gives CDR1 SEHNR, CDR2 FQNEAQ (reference sequence). The CDR3 runs to 14 residues. The CDR3 DNA reads TGTGCCAGCAGCCGGGACAGTAGGCGAAACACCATATATTTT. Translation gives CASSRDSRRNTIYF.

The chain is built from TRBV2 and TRBJ2-5; TRBD2 matches 9 bases. The germline V gene encodes CDR1 SNHLY and CDR2 FYNNEI. The CDR3 runs to 14 residues. Trimming at V came to 2 bases and at J to 7 bases, leaving 5 bases not matched to a gene. CDR3 in amino acids: CASSESGTSWTQYF. The CDR3 nucleotides are TGTGCCAGCAGTGAATCAGGGACTAGCTGGACCCAGTACTTC.

The V gene is TRBV6-5, the J gene TRBJ2-7; D perhaps matches TRBD1 (5 bases). There are 14 residues in the CDR3. Trimming pared 6 bases from V and 4 bases from J, leaving 16 bases between. Germline assignment: CDR1 MNHEY and CDR2 SVGAGI. The chain's CDR3 is CASRKDTSRYEQYV. CDR3 DNA sequence: TGTGCCAGCAGGAAGGACACCTCCCGTTACGAGCAGTACGTC.

J is TRBJ1-4 and V is TRBV5-4; D is possibly TRBD1 (6 bases). V lost 5 bases to trimming and J lost 6 bases, with 11 bases between them. CDR3 length: 13 amino acids. Looked up from germline, CDR1 is SGHNT and CDR2 is YYREEE (reference sequence). CDR3 residues: CASRRAGDEKLFF. CDR3 sequence (DNA): TGTGCCAGCAGGAGGGCAGGGGATGAAAAACTGTTTTTT.

This rearrangement joins TRBV9 to TRBJ2-1, with 11 bases identical to TRBD2. With V trimmed by 0 bases and J by 9 bases, 5 bases remained unmatched. This CDR3 is 15 amino acids long. Germline V gene lookup returns CDR1 SGDLS and CDR2 YYNGEE. The CDR3 sequence is CASSVVSGGASEQFF. CDR3 nucleotide sequence: TGTGCCAGCAGCGTAGTTAGCGGGGGGGCCAGTGAGCAGTTCTTC.

Only one count was recorded for this clone. The V and J genes are TRBV18 and TRBJ2-3; maybe TRBD1 (5 bases). The V gene's germline CDR1 is KGHSH and CDR2 LQKENI. The V end lost 1 base, the J end lost 3 bases, and 14 bases lay between the germline ends. CDR3 length: 16 residues. CDR3 nucleotide sequence: TGTGCCAGCTCACCACTGGCCCAGGGAATAACAGATACGCAGTATTTT. Its protein product is CASSPLAQGITDTQYF.

The CDR3 nucleotides read TGCGCCAGCAGACCCACCGACGTTGCGGGGGCAAATGAGCAAACATCCTACGAGCAGTACGTC. It translates to CASRPTDVAGANEQTSYEQYV. The rearrangement uses TRBV23-1 and TRBJ2-7; D might be TRBD2 (7 bases). TRBV23-1 is sorted into the ORF group, with uncertain function. This CDR3 is 21 amino acids long. Trimming took off 6 bases at V and 1 base at J, with 34 bases between the two ends.

Remarks on this clone: As the CDR3 is not closed by the conserved phenylalanine or tryptophan, this likely results from a read error. Because the CDR3's place on the DNA is in doubt, the DNA is left out and the CDR3 is given as listed by TCRdb. The chain carries TRBV30 and TRBJ1-6; the D call TRBD1 from the table was never checked on the DNA. Looked up from germline, CDR1 is GTSNPN and CDR2 is SVGIG (reference sequence). Counting both end residues, the CDR3 totals 11 amino acids. This CDR3 reads CAWSDGQGHFV.